This entry concerns a single T cell receptor (beta chain). The source of the sample is a study of T cell changes during pregnancy in multiple sclerosis. Clones were read by immunoSEQ multiplex PCR, and TCRdb kept only the in-frame ones, dropping some. The sample carries approximately 37,000 clones, about 88% recorded once. The germline V gene has CDR1 SNHLY and CDR2 FYNNEI. The CDR3 is 17 amino acids. V lost 5 bases to trimming and J lost 4 bases; unmatched junction nucleotides: 11. This rearrangement joins TRBV2 to TRBJ2-6; 7 bases align to TRBD1. The sequenced sample was CD4+ T cells from peripheral blood mononuclear cells, obtained in the first trimester of pregnancy. This clonotype was obtained from a female donor with multiple sclerosis, enrolled in a pregnancy study. The CDR3, as DNA: TGTGCCAGCAGTCTAAATTTACAGGGGTGGGGGGCCAACGTCCTGACTTTC. Its protein is CASSLNLQGWGANVLTF.